The T cell receptor (beta chain) under discussion was sequenced for a study of shared clonotypes between healthy human individuals. Turning to the study itself: The plates for each donor numbered three CD4 naive, three CD4 memory, two CD8 naive and one CD8 memory. Study results and caveats: Clonotype sharing across donors was expected to vary with sequencing depth.

This CDR3 is 15 amino acids long. CDR1 MNHEY and CDR2 SMNVEV come from the germline V gene (reference sequence). V gave up 6 bases and J gave up 5 bases; unmatched junction bases: 12. Of note for this clone: What it binds is unknown.

Only in-frame clones appear in the TCRdb table, and some are missing; sequencing was by immunoSEQ multiplex PCR. The sample includes roughly 760,000 clones, approximately 79% seen only once; the top ten take less than 2%. Every one of the donors was a Caucasian adult that lived in Nashville, Tennessee. Specimen: memory CD4+ T cells sorted from blood. As for subset: CD45RA-negative fraction. The V call is TRBV27, the J call TRBJ2-5; TRBD1 aligns across 7 bases. This receptor was identified in a young woman in good health. This CDR3 reads CASRLRTGSPETQYF. CDR3 nucleotides: TGTGCCAGCAGATTAAGGACAGGATCGCCCGAGACCCAGTACTTC.